There are many counts of the clone carrying this T cell receptor beta chain. Its antigen is as yet unknown. The data were taken from a study of T cells in Graves' hyperthyroidism and ophthalmopathy. The germline V gene has CDR1 SGHAT and CDR2 FQNNGV. Trimming left V 1 base short and J 0 bases short, with 16 bases between. The CDR3 runs 17 residues. A Clinical Activity Score of at least 3, a NOSPECS grade of at least 4 and a duration under 3 months were recorded in the ophthalmopathy patients. Study observations and caveats: Prediction of ophthalmopathy progression came a median around 7.1 months pre-onset. Ophthalmopathy was distinguished from stable hyperthyroidism by 13 V-J signatures. Among clonotypes expanded in thyroid above 0.001, most were also found in blood.

Template material for amplifying TCR beta CDR3 regions consisted of RNA transcripts. First-round RT-PCR with HTBI primers amplified the TCR CDR3 region. From the multiplex PCR reads, TCRdb called clonotypes with MiXCR, one entry per CDR3 protein. Here the sample spans hundreds of thousands of distinct CDR3 sequences, 16% being singletons. The V and J genes are TRBV11-2 and TRBJ2-7, with D possibly matching TRBD1 (5 bases). Material: blood. The TCR sequence derives from a woman aged 40 to 50 with Graves' ophthalmopathy. CDR3 region: CASSLGVNRLSSYEQYF. CDR3 DNA sequence: TGTGCCAGCAGCTTAGGGGTAAACAGGTTAAGCTCCTACGAGCAGTACTTC.